This TCR beta chain was captured in a study of T cells in localized non-small cell lung cancer. This clone came up once. Assay: immunoSEQ multiplex PCR; the TCRdb copy retains only in-frame clones and omits some. The sample has approximately 89,000 clones, around 81% seen once. The source material was PBMCs, sampled before any cancer treatment. The TCR sequence derives from a man between 40 and 69 years old with stage II squamous cell lung carcinoma.

The CDR3 region has the DNA TGTGCCAGCAGTTTGGGACAGTTATCCTACGAGCAGTACTTC. This encodes CASSLGQLSYEQYF. This chain links TRBV2 with TRBJ2-7; 7 nucleotides align to TRBD1. This CDR3 contains 14 residues. The trim removed 5 bases at V and 1 base at J, leaving 5 bases unmatched. Germline CDR1 reads SNHLY; CDR2 reads FYNNEI.